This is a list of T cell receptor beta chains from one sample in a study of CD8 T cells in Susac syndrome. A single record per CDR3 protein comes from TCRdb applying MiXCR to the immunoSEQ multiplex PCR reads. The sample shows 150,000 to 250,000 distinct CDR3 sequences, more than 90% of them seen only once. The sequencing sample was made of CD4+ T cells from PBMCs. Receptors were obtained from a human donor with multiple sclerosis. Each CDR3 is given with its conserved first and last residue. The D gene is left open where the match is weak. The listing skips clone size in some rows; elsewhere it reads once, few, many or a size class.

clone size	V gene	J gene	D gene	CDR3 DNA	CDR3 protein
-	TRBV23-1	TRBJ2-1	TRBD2	TGCGCCAGCAGTCAATCGACAAGCGGGAGAGGAAATGAGCAGTTCTTC	CASSQSTSGRGNEQFF
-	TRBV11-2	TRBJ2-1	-	TGTGCCACCAAAGGCTTTCGCTATGAGCAGTTCTTC	CATKGFRYEQFF
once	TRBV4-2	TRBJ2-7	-	TGTGCCAGCAGCCAAAACAGGGATGGCCGCGAGCAGTACTTC	CASSQNRDGREQYF
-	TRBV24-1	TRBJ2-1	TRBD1	TGTGCCACCAGTGATTCCAAACAGGGGCGGCGTGAGCAGTTCTTC	CATSDSKQGRREQFF
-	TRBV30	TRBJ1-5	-	TGTGCCTGGAGTGCTGGTCGCAATCAGCCCCAGCATTTT	CAWSAGRNQPQHF
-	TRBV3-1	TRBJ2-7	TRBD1	TGTGCCAGCAGCTACCTGGGACAGGGAACCTACGAGCAGTACTTC	CASSYLGQGTYEQYF
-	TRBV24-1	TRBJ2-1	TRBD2	TGTGCCACCAGTGATACCCAGCGGGGAGACAATGAGCAGTTCTTC	CATSDTQRGDNEQFF
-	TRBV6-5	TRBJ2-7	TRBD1	TGTGCCAGCAGTTGGAGTAGGACAGGGGGCTGGCGCGAGCAGTACTTC	CASSWSRTGGWREQYF
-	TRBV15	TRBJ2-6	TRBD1	TGTGCCACCAGCAGAGCCCGCGGTGGGGCGGTGGACAGGGCTGGGGCCAACGTCCTGACTTTC	CATSRARGGAVDRAGANVLTF
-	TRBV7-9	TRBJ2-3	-	TGTGCCAGCGCCCCGGGCACAGATACGCAGTATTTT	CASAPGTDTQYF
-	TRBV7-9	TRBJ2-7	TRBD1	TGTGCCAGCAGCTCGACTTCTTCCGGGACAGGGCACGCCTTC	CASSSTSSGTGHAF
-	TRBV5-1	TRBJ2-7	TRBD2	TGCGCCAGCAGCTTAATCAGCGGGAGCTCCGAGCAGTACTTC	CASSLISGSSEQYF
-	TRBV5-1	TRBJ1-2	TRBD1	TGCGCCAGCAGCGGGACAGGGGGCGACTATGGCTACACCTTC	CASSGTGGDYGYTF
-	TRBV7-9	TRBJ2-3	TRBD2	TGTGCCAGCTCACTAGCGGGGACAAATACGCAGTATTTT	CASSLAGTNTQYF
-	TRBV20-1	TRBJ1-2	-	TGCAGTGCTAGAGGGGTTGGGTGGGAGGATGGCTACACCTTC	CSARGVGWEDGYTF
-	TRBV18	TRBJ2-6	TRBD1	TGTGCCAGCTCCAACGACAGGGCTGGGGCCAACGTCCTGACTTTC	CASSNDRAGANVLTF
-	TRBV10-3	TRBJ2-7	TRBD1	TGTGCCACCACCGGGACAGGGTTACTCGAGCAGTACTTC	CATTGTGLLEQYF
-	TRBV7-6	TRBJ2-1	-	TGTGCCAGCAGCCCAAGAAGACGCGAGCAGTTCTTC	CASSPRRREQFF
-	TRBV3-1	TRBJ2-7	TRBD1	TGTGCCAGCAGTCCCACACCCGATCGTCGGACAGGGGCAGGCGAGCAGTACTTC	CASSPTPDRRTGAGEQYF
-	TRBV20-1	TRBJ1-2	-	TGCAGTGCTAGAGATGAACGGAGGAATGGCTACACCTTC	CSARDERRNGYTF
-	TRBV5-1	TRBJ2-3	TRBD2	TGCGCCAGCAGCTTGGCCCCAGCGGGAGGGCCAAGCACAGATACGCAGTATTTT	CASSLAPAGGPSTDTQYF
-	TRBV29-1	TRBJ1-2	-	TGCAGCGTTGGGGGGACCAAGTATGGCTATGGCTACACCTTC	CSVGGTKYGYGYTF
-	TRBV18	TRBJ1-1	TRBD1	TGTGCCAGCTCATCGACAGGGGAGTTTGCTGAAGCTTTCTTT	CASSSTGEFAEAFF
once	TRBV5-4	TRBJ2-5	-	TGTGCCAGCGGAAGAGGAGAAGAGACCCAGTACTTC	CASGRGEETQYF
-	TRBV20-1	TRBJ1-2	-	TGCAGTGCCCCAGGAAGGAAAGGGGACTATGGCTACACCTTC	CSAPGRKGDYGYTF
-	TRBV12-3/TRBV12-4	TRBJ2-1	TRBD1	TGTGCCAGCAGTTTCTGGACAGGGGGCGAATCCGAGCAGTTCTTC	CASSFWTGGESEQFF
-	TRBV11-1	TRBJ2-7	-	TGTGCCAGCAGCCCAAGGACAGGCCGCGTCGGGGGGGACGAGCAGTACTTC	CASSPRTGRVGGDEQYF
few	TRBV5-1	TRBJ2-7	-	TGCGCCAGCAGTATTGGGGAGTACGAGCAGTACTTC	CASSIGEYEQYF
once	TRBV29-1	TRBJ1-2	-	TGCAGCGTTGGGGGGGCAAGTGGCTACACCTTC	CSVGGASGYTF
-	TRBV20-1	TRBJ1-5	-	TGCAGTGCTTCCAGGGGCGAGCCCCAGCATTTT	CSASRGEPQHF
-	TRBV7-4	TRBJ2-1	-	TGTGCCAGCAGCTTAAACTGGTACAATGAGCAGTTCTTC	CASSLNWYNEQFF
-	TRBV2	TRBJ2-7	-	TGTGCCAGCAGTGTAGAACGGTTAAACGAGCAGTACTTC	CASSVERLNEQYF
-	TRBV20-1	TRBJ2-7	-	TGCAGTGCTAGATCCTCGGGAGTCGACGAGCAGTACTTC	CSARSSGVDEQYF
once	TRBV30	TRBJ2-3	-	TGTGCCTGGAGTGTCGGGGGAGTGGATACGCAGTATTTT	CAWSVGGVDTQYF
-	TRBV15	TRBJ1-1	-	TGTGCCACCAGCGCCATGCAAGGCACTGAAGCTTTCTTT	CATSAMQGTEAFF
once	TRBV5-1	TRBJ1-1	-	TGCGCCAGCAGCACCGGACTGGGGCGCGGCGCTGAAGCTTTCTTT	CASSTGLGRGAEAFF
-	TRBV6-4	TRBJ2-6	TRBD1	TGTGCCAGCAGTGACACGCACAGGGGGCAATCGAACGTCCTGACTTTC	CASSDTHRGQSNVLTF
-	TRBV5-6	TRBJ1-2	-	TGTGCCAGCAGCTTCGGGGCCGCTAACTATGGCTACACCTTC	CASSFGAANYGYTF
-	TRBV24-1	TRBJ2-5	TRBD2	TGTGCCACCAGTGAATCGAGCGGGGCCCAAGAGACCCAGTACTTC	CATSESSGAQETQYF
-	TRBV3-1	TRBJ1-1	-	TGTGCCAGCAGCTCTGGGTCCCCATCGGGAGCTTTCTTT	CASSSGSPSGAFF
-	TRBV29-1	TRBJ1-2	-	TGCATAGATGACTCTGGCTACACCTTC	CIDDSGYTF